This T cell receptor (beta chain) was sequenced during a study of T-cell reconstitution after alpha-beta-depleted transplantation in children. Preparing the TCRbeta library involved the use of unique molecular identifiers. Each CDR3 protein gets one entry after TCRdb re-called the PCR reads with MiXCR. The sample contains about 240,000 distinct CDR3 sequences, about 12% of which appear only once. This clonotype has ten or more counts. The source is a human donor who donated a stem cell graft to a child with acute lymphoblastic leukemia. Sequenced material: PBMCs from the stem cell graft donor, taken from the stem cell graft.

CDR3 loop: CASSLTRGREYDEQFF. For the CDR3, the DNA is TGTGCCAGCAGTTTAACCCGGGGCAGGGAGTACGATGAGCAGTTCTTC. The chain links TRBV12-3 or TRBV12-4 to TRBJ2-1; D possibly uses TRBD1 or TRBD2 (5 bases each). V lost 2 bases and J lost 8, with 19 bases in between. The CDR3 loop spans 16 amino acids.